This T cell receptor beta chain derives from a study of blood T cells in healthy people across ages. Study-wide points: Both higher diversity and more naive CD4+ cells marked long-lived donors when set against aged donors.

Total RNA amounts of at least 5 micrograms were extracted per sample. On this clonotype: Its target is not known.

Next came a second PCR, run for 7 to 11 cycles, which used a sample-barcoded 5' primer along with a J-beta primer mix. The template-switch adaptor, which had 12 random nucleotides, put a tag on each cDNA molecule. TCRdb analysed the 5' RACE reads with MiXCR anew, one entry per CDR3 protein. This sample has hundreds of thousands of distinct CDR3 sequences, with over 45% found just once. Germline assignment: CDR1 DFQATT and CDR2 SNEGSKA (reference sequence). Trimming removed 0 bases from V and 6 bases from J, with 14 bases in between. The CDR3 length is 15 residues. The source material was blood. This TCR was sampled from a woman aged 55-69 years in good health. The rearrangement links TRBV20-1 to TRBJ2-2; D gene ambiguous. Here the CDR3 DNA reads TGCAGTGCTAGAGATCCTCGGCGGAGTCCCGGGGAGCTGTTTTTT. This sequence encodes CSARDPRRSPGELFF.